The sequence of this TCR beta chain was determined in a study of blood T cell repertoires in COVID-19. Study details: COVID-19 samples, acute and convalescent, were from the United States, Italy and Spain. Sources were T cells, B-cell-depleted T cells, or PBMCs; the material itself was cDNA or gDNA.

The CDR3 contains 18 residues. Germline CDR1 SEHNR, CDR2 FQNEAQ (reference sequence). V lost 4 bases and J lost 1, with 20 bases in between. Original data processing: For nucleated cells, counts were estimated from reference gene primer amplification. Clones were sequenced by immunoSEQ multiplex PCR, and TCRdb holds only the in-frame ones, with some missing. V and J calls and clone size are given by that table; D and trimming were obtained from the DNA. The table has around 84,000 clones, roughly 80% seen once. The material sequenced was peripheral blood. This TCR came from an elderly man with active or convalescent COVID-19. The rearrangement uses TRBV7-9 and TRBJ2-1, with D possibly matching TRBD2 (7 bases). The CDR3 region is CASSSGASGARSYNEQFF. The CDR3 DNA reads TGTGCCAGCAGCTCGGGGGCCAGCGGGGCCAGATCCTACAATGAGCAGTTCTTC.